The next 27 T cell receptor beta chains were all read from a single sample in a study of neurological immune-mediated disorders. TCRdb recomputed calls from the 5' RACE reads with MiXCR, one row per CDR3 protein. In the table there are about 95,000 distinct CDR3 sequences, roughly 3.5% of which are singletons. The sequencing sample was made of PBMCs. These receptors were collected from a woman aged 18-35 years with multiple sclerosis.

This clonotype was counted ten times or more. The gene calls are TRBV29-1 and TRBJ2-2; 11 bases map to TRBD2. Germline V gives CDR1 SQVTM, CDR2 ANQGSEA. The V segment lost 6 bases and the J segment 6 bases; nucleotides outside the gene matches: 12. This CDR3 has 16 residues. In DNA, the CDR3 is TGCAGCGTGAGTCTAGCGGGAGGTGAATTGTCCGGGGAGCTGTTTTTT. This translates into CSVSLAGGELSGELFF.

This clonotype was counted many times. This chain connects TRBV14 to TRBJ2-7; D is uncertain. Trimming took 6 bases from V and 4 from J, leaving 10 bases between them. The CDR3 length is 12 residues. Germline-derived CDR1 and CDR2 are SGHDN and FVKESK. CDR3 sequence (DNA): TGTGCCAGCAGTCATTTCCCTTACGAGCAGTACTTC. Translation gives CASSHFPYEQYF.

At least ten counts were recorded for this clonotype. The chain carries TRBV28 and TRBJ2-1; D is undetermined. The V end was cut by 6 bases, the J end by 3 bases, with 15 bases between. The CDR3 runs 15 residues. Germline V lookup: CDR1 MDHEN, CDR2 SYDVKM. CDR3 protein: CASRTSASGYNEQFF. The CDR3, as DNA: TGTGCCAGCAGAACCTCAGCGTCCGGCTACAATGAGCAGTTCTTC.

The CDR3 reads CASNLGSGGTDTQYF. The CDR3 coding sequence is TGTGCCAGCAACTTGGGTAGCGGGGGGACAGATACGCAGTATTTT. The V gene is TRBV6-1, the J gene TRBJ2-3; TRBD2 matches at 10 bases. The ends lost 7 bases at V and 3 bases at J; junction bases unmatched: 7. From germline, CDR1 is MNHNS and CDR2 SASEGT. This CDR3 has 15 amino acids.

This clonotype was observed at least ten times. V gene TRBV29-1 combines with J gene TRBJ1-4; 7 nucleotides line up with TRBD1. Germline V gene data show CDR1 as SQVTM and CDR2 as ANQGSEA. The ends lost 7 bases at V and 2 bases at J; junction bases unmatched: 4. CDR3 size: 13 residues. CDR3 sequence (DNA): TGCAGCGCTGAGGGACAGACTAATGAAAAACTGTTTTTT. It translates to CSAEGQTNEKLFF.

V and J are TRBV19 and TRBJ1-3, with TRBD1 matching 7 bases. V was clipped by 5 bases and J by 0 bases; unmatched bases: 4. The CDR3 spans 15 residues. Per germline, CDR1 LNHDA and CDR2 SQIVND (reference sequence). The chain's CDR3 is CASSGTANSGNTIYF. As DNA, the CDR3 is TGTGCCAGTAGTGGGACAGCGAACTCTGGAAACACCATATATTTT.

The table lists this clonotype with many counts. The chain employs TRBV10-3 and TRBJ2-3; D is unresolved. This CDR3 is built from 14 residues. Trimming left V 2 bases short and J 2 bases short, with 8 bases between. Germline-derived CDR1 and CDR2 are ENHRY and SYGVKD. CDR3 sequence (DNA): TGTGCCATCAGTGAGGTAGCTATCACAGATACGCAGTATTTT. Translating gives CAISEVAITDTQYF.

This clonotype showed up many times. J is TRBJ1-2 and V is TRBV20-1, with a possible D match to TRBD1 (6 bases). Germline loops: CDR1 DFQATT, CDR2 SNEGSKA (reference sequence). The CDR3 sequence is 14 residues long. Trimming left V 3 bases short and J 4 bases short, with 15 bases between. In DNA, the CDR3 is TGCAGTGCTAGCCCGGTTGACAGGACCTATGGCTACACCTTC. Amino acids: CSASPVDRTYGYTF.

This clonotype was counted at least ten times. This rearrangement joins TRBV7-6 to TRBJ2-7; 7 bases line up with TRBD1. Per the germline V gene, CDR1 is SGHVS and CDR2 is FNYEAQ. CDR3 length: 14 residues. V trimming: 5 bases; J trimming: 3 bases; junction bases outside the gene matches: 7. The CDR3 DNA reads TGTGCCAGCAGCCCGAGGGACAGTAACTACGAGCAGTACTTC. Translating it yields CASSPRDSNYEQYF.

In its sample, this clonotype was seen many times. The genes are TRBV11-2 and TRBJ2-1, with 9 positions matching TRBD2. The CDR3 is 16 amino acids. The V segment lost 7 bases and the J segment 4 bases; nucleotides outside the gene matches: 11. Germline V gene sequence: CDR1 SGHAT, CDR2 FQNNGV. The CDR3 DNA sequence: TGTGCCAGCAACCTAAGGGGACTAGCAGTTTACAATGAGCAGTTCTTC. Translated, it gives CASNLRGLAVYNEQFF.

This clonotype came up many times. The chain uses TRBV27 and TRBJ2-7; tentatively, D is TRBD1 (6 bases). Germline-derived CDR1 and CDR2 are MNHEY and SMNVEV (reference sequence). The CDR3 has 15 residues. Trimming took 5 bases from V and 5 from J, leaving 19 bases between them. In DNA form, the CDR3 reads TGTGCCAGCAGTCGGGGACCACAGGGTGTGAACGAGCAGTACTTC. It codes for CASSRGPQGVNEQYF.

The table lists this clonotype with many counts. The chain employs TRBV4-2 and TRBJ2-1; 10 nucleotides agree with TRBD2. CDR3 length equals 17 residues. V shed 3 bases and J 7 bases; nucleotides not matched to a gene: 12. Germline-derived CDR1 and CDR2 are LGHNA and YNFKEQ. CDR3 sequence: CASSQAGGSGGANEQFF. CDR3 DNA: TGTGCCAGCAGCCAGGCTGGGGGCAGCGGGGGGGCAAATGAGCAGTTCTTC.

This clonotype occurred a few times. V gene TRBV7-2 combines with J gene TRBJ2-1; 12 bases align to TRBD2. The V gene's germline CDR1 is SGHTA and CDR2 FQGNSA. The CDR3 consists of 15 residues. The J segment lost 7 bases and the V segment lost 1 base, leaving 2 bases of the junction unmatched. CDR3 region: CASSLETSGRNEQFF. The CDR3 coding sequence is TGTGCCAGCAGCTTAGAGACTAGCGGGAGAAATGAGCAGTTCTTC. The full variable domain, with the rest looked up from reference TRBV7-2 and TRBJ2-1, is GAGVSQSPSNKVTEKGKDVELRCDPISGHTALYWYRQSLGQGLEFLIYFQGNSAPDKSGLPSDRFSAERTGGSVSTLTIQRTQQEDSAVYLCASSLETSGRNEQFFGPGTRLTVL.

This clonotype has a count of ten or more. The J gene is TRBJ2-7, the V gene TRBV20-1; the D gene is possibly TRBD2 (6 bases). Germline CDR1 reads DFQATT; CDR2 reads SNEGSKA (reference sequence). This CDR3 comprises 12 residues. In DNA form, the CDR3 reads TGCAGCGGAGGGGTCGCGACCTACGAGCAGTACTTC. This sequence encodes CSGGVATYEQYF.

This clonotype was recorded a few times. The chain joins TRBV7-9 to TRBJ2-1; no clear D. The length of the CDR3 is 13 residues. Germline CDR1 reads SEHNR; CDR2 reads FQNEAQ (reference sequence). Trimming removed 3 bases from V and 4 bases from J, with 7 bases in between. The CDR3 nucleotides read TGTGCCAGCAGCTTTCCTGGGTACAATGAGCAGTTCTTC. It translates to CASSFPGYNEQFF.

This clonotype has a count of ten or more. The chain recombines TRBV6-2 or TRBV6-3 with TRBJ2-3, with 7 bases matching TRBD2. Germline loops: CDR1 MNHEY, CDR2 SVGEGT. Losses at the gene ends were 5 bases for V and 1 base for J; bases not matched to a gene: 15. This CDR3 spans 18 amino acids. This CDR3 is CASSAPSGPTGGTDTQYF. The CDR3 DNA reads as TGTGCCAGCAGTGCGCCTAGCGGACCGACCGGTGGCACAGATACGCAGTATTTT.

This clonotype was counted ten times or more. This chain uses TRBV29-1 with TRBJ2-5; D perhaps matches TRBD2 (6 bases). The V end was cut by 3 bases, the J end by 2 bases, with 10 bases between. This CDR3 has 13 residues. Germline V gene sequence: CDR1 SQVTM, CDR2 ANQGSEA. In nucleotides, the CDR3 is TGCAGCGTTGATGATAGCGGACAAGAGACCCAGTACTTC. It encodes CSVDDSGQETQYF.

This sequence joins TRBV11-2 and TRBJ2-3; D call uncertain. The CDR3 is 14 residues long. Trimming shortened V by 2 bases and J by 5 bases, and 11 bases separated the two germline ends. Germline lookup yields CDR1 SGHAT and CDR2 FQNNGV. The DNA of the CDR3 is TGTGCCAGCAGCTTACCTCAGTACAAAGATACGCAGTATTTT. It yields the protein CASSLPQYKDTQYF.

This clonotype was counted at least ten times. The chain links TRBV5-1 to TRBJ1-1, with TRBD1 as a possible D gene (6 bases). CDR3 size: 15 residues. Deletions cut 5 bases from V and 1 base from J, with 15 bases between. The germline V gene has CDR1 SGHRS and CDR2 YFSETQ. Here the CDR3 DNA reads TGCGCCAGCAGTCGTGACCCGGGACAGAACACTGAAGCTTTCTTT. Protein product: CASSRDPGQNTEAFF.

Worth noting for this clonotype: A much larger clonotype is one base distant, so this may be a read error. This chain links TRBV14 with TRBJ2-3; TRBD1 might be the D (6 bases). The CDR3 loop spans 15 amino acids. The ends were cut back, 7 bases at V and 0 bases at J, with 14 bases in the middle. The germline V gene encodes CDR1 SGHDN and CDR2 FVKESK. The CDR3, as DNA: TGTGCCAGCAAGTACCAGGGGACGAGCACAGATACGCAGTATTTT. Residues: CASKYQGTSTDTQYF.

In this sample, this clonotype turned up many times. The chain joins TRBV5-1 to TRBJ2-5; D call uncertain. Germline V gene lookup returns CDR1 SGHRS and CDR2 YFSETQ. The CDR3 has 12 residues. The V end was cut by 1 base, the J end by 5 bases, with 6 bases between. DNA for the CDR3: TGCGCCAGCAGCTTGACGGGCGAGACCCAGTACTTC. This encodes CASSLTGETQYF.

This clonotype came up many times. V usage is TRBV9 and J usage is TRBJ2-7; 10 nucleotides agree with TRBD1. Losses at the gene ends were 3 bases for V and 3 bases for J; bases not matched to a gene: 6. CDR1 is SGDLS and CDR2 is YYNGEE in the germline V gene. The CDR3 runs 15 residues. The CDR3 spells CASSAYGTGDYEQYF. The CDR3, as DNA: TGTGCCAGCAGCGCATACGGGACAGGGGACTACGAGCAGTACTTC.

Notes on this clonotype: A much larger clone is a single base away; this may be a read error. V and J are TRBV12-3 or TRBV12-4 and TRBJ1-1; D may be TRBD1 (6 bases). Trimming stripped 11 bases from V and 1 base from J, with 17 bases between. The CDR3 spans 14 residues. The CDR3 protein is CAGGMQGRNTEAFF. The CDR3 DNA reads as TGTGCCGGCGGAATGCAGGGGAGGAACACTGAAGCTTTCTTT.

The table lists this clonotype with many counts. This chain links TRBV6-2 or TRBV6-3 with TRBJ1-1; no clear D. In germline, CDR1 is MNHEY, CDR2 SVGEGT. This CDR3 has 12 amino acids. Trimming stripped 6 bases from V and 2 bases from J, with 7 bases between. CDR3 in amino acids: CASRAGNTEAFF. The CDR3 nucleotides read TGTGCCAGCAGGGCTGGAAACACTGAAGCTTTCTTT.

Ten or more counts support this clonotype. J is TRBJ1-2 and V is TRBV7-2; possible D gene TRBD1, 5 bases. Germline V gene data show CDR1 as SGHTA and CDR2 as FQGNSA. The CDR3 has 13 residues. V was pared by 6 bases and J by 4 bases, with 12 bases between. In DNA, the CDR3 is TGTGCCAGCAGGGAGGGGATCCCCTATGGCTACACCTTC. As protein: CASREGIPYGYTF.

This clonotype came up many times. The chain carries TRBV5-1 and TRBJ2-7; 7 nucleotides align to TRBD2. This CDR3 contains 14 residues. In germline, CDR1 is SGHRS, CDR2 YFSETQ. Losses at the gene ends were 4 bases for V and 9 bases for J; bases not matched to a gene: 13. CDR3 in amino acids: CASSLIGEGRSQYF. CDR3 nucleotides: TGCGCCAGCAGCCTAATCGGGGAGGGAAGGTCGCAGTACTTC.

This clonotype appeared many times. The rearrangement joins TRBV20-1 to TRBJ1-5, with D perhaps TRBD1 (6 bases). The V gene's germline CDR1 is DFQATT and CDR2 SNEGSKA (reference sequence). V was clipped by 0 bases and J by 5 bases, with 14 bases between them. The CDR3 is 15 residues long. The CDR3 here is CSARDIVGGDQPQHF. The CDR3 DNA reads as TGCAGTGCTAGAGATATTGTGGGGGGCGATCAGCCCCAGCATTTT.